The 4 T cell receptor beta chains listed next were all sequenced from one sample in a study of blood T cell repertoires in COVID-19. The table came from immunoSEQ multiplex PCR; TCRdb's copy has only in-frame clones and leaves some out. This sample has approximately 180,000 clones; 89% occur once, and the top ten carry about 2.2%. Sequenced material: PBMCs or T cells enriched from blood (not recorded which). The receptors here all came from a woman in her 40s with acute COVID-19.

This chain links TRBV7-8 with TRBJ1-5; no clear D gene. Germline CDR1 reads SGHVS; CDR2 reads FQNEAQ. The CDR3 length is 13 residues. V was clipped by 4 bases and J by 5 bases, with 9 bases between them. CDR3 nucleotide sequence: TGTGCCAGCAGCTACTACACCCATCAGCCCCAGCATTTT. It is translated as CASSYYTHQPQHF.

The chain employs TRBV6-5 and TRBJ2-7; 8 bases map to TRBD1. This CDR3 spans 13 amino acids. With 7 bases clipped from V and 5 bases from J, the junction kept 7 bases outside the gene matches. The germline CDR1 and CDR2 sequences are MNHEY and SVGAGI. The CDR3 loop reads CASTPGDRNEQYF. The CDR3 DNA is TGTGCCAGCACCCCGGGGGACAGGAACGAGCAGTACTTC.

The V call is TRBV12-3 or TRBV12-4, the J call TRBJ2-5; D is ambiguous. The V end lost 3 bases, the J end lost 3 bases, and 8 bases lay between the germline ends. The CDR3 has 13 residues. The CDR3 bases are TGTGCCAGCAGTTTTCGGCTAGAAGAGACCCAGTACTTC. Encoded protein: CASSFRLEETQYF.

The chain carries TRBV5-4 and TRBJ1-6; possible D gene TRBD1, 6 bases. Trimming left V 4 bases short and J 7 bases short, with 12 bases between. CDR1 is SGHNT, CDR2 YYREEE, per germline (reference sequence). The CDR3 spans 14 residues. The CDR3: CASSPPGQNSPLHF. In DNA form, the CDR3 reads TGTGCCAGCAGCCCGCCGGGACAAAATTCACCCCTCCACTTT.